Sequencing of this T cell receptor (beta chain) was carried out in a study of cytomegalovirus exposure and HLA in healthy donors (dated by TCRdb to about 2017). Study-level background: In an earlier analysis of some 550 of the donors, 276 Gb of sequence data and 90 million to 130 million unique TCR beta sequences from about 180 million T cells were reported. An early release that covered some 640 HLA-typed donors contained approximately 300 gigabases of sequencing data and 75 million to 100 million unique TCR sequences. Of the 300 to 500 genotyped donors, approximately 80% were placed in the genetic ancestry cluster associated with self-reported Caucasian donors. The study aimed to test whether cataloging public T cell receptors could reveal signatures of past pathogen exposure. The study used immunosequencing to profile the T cell repertoires of around 600 subjects and linked those repertoires to cytomegalovirus serostatus. Besides the first cohort of under 700 subjects, a separate validation cohort made up of 120 or so different subjects was used. High-throughput TCR immunosequencing, statistical association of individual TCRs with disease status, and machine learning were combined to predict cytomegalovirus infection status. A later analysis re-analyzed previously published TCR beta repertoires from 550 to 700 donors and added high-resolution HLA genotyping to study TCR occurrence patterns. The later analysis used no new phenotypic data to find candidate immune exposures, relying instead on TCR beta sequences and their occurrence across donors. To decide whether each TCR beta V gene segment behaved as functional or pseudogenic, an earlier analysis of approximately 600 of the donors relied on high-throughput TCR beta sequencing. Donor age, sex, ethnicity and CMV serostatus were compiled together with the repertoire data. A later genetic analysis used genome-wide SNP genotypes for about three fifths of the roughly 700 donors, treating that subset as a discovery cohort. Every discovery cohort repertoire had been produced on one sequencing platform. HLA typing covered class I and class II loci at four-digit resolution. The number of typed donors differed by locus: about 620-630 for A, B, C, DRB1 and DQB1; 522 for DQA1; approximately 600 for DPA1; and roughly 450 for DPB1. Because of strong linkage in the cohort, a few DR-DQ haplotypes were treated as single units for association and clustering. Across around 400 genotyped donors of the cohort, an average of approximately 220,000 unique TCR beta nucleotide sequences per donor were sequenced, and roughly 17% of those sequences were non-productive.

The cohort was made up of about 670 healthy bone marrow donors. Cohort members were all nominally healthy when sampled, although unrecorded immune exposures were likely present. The donor was CMV seronegative and was included in the group of a few hundred seronegative cohort members. Every donor gave a peripheral blood sample, and the peripheral blood mononuclear cells from that sample were used for TCR beta sequencing. Genomic DNA extraction from the blood cell samples was performed with the Qiagen DNeasy Blood Extraction Kit. Results and caveats for the whole study, not just this receptor: According to a later analysis, most CMV-associated TCR beta chains appeared to be HLA-restricted, and the HLA associations seemed to be driven largely by CMV exposure. Roughly uniform sequencing depth across donors was assumed in presence/absence analyses, although this assumption may not hold. In a later genetic analysis, a missense DCLRE1C variant was associated with V-gene and J-gene trimming of TCR beta chains, and the association was replicated in an independent cohort. The authors suggested that the approach could potentially be extended to other disease states and immunological phenotypes. The earlier analysis of some 540 of the donors excluded some 15 rarely observed V segments, including chromosome 9 orphons, because counts were too low. Linkage disequilibrium might explain the correlated functional status among segregating V segments, but an unknown experimental factor could not be excluded. A few of the identified cytomegalovirus-associated TCR beta chains were confirmed in vitro to be specific for cytomegalovirus antigens. A later analysis reported that several top co-occurrence clusters appeared linked to parvovirus B19, influenza, CMV and Epstein-Barr virus. Broadly in line with IMGT annotations, most TCR beta V segments showed up in productive rearrangements about 87% or about 30% of the time in an earlier analysis of 587 of the donors. In a later genetic analysis, fewer N-insertions in productive TCRs were reported among donors in an Asian-associated ancestry cluster than the roughly 700-donor mean. A further reported finding was that TCR beta sequences accurately predicted the HLA-A and HLA-B alleles for most subjects in the first cohort. In a later analysis, TCR association rates were found to vary across HLA loci, with the most associated TCRs seen for DRB1 alleles and the fewest for HLA-C alleles. Only TCR beta chains were sequenced in this cohort, and the absence of alpha or paired-chain data limited detectable features. The 87-base-pair reads could not distinguish some IMGT-functional V segments, including TRBV6-2 and TRBV6-3, so those segments were excluded. Cytomegalovirus status was reported to be diagnosed by the classifier with high specificity and sensitivity in both the original and validation cohorts. A later analysis found that HLA-associated TCR beta chains were more clonally expanded and had lower generation probabilities than equally common non-associated chains. Because some donors lacked HLA typing at each locus, the association tests relied only on the typed subset. For the cohort, immune exposure information was limited to CMV serostatus. The study listed over 150 TCR beta chains as associated with cytomegalovirus. A group of highly shared sequence variants was considered likely to be a technical artifact of the sequencing pipeline. In a later analysis, some 18,000 TCR beta sequences were associated with specific HLA alleles at a false discovery rate of 0.05. Most TCR sequences were observed very rarely across donors, whereas some public TCRs were present in many individuals. Assigning TCR associations to individual alleles was difficult when HLA alleles, especially DR and DQ, strongly co-occurred.

The germline ends are 14 bases apart after V is trimmed by 8 bases and J by 4 bases. According to the germline V gene (reference sequence), CDR1 reads MNHEY and CDR2 reads SMNVEV. The CDR3 covers 13 residues, taking in both the cysteine and the phenylalanine. Only the CDR3 part of the read is kept: 39 bases, read in frame from the first base. A remark on this clone: There is no known antigen for this receptor. Per-nucleotide qualities are absent, and no much larger clonotype sits a single base away.

Receptors were amplified or captured by the immunoSEQ multiplex PCR assay. The multiplex PCR relied on a mix of 60 forward primers for TCR Vbeta segments and 13 reverse primers for TCR Jbeta segments. Amplification of the CDR3 region of rearranged TCR beta genes was performed with a multiplex PCR assay on genomic DNA. The Illumina HiSeq System was used to sequence the amplified TCR beta libraries as 87-base-pair reads. The original pipeline was this. A later analysis tallied around 82 million unique TCR beta chains across the 666 repertoires, and around 10 million of those chains were shared by two or more donors. Raw reads were error-corrected and collapsed into unique sequences with a nearest-neighbor algorithm that merged closely related sequences to remove PCR and sequencing errors. V, D and J gene segments were assigned by aligning CDR3 sequences to IMGT reference sequences. For a sequence to be retained, at least a six-nucleotide match to both a V gene segment and a J gene segment was required. A rearrangement was called productive if the CDR3 had no stop codons and remained in frame with V and J, and every other rearrangement was called non-productive. Following IMGT convention, CDR3 was defined as the stretch from the second conserved V-encoded cysteine up to the conserved J-encoded phenylalanine. Sequences without an unambiguous match to a single V gene segment were excluded from the earlier analysis of about 630 of the donors. An earlier analysis of some 500 of the donors classified V segments as functional when productive rearrangements were above 56.7% and as segregating when the standard deviation between donors was above 5%. A statistical classification framework was built for diagnosing cytomegalovirus status from the catalog of TCR beta chain sequences. In a later analysis, TCR nucleotide sequences were compared against IMGT/GENE-DB human TR gene sequences so that V and J genes could be assigned. The TCRdist pipeline was used in a later analysis to assign CDR3 sequences and most-parsimonious VDJ recombination scenarios. In a later analysis, every TCR beta chain was defined by the combination of its CDR3 amino acid sequence and its V-gene family, and reads without a unique V-gene family were dropped. A later analysis removed 550 to 700 highly shared, low-generation-probability nucleotide sequences to deal with suspected cross-contamination and a sequencing artifact. In a later analysis, a clonal expansion index was calculated for each public chain from normalized within-repertoire ranks of inferred template counts. A later analysis computed generation probabilities with a VDJ recombination model fitted to out-of-frame rearrangements, and checked the results against IGoR. In a later analysis, TCR-TCR, TCR-HLA and TCR-CMV co-occurrence was scored with hypergeometric tests, and a repertoire-size bias correction was applied to TCR pairs. False discovery rates were estimated in a later analysis by permuting HLA or CMV assignments 20 times. In a later analysis, co-occurring TCRs were grouped using DBSCAN, with TCRdist sequence similarity added in when clustering inside HLA-allele-positive subsets. For co-occurrence clustering, repertoires with fewer than 30,000 or more than 120,000 public chains were excluded, along with roughly five repertoires with anomalous nucleotide sharing. TCRdb re-hosts the immuneACCESS table, in-frame sequences only. Its copies lack some clones; in the studies checked, an unresolved V gene accounts for under half of them, and the cause for the rest is not known. From that table come the V and J calls and clone size; the DNA was used to work out D and trimming. For this sample there are roughly 130,000 clones; around three quarters appear just once. 1% of the sample lies in the top ten.

The specimen was PBMCs. This TCR was recovered from a middle-aged man in good health and CMV-seronegative. Recombination joined TRBV27 with TRBJ1-1, with the D gene not clear enough to name. The CDR3 reads as follows: CASVSGVGTEAFF. The DNA sequence is given as TGTGCCAGCGTGAGCGGGGTAGGCACTGAAGCTTTCTTT.